These 25 T cell receptor beta chains came from one sample sequenced in a study of OX40 agonist ivuxolimab in advanced cancers. Measured with immunoSEQ multiplex PCR; TCRdb has only the in-frame clones, and not every one. The sample comprises approximately 76,000 clones, 70% to 90% of which are singletons, and 13% rests with the top ten. This specimen was CD4+ or CD8+ T cells sorted from blood, taken in a trial of the OX40 agonist ivuxolimab. These receptors all stem from an adult with an advanced solid tumor such as melanoma, head and neck, liver or kidney cancer.

The rearrangement joins TRBV2 to TRBJ2-3; the D gene is possibly TRBD2 (6 bases). CDR1 SNHLY and CDR2 FYNNEI come from the germline V gene. Trimming removed 6 bases at V and 4 bases at J, with 14 bases between. This CDR3 comprises 14 residues. The CDR3 sequence: CASRGLPKADTQYF. The CDR3 nucleotides read TGTGCCAGCAGGGGACTCCCCAAAGCAGATACGCAGTATTTT.

The chain combines TRBV28 with TRBJ1-2; tentative D call: TRBD1 (6 bases). This CDR3 region has 16 residues. V was cut by 3 bases and J by 3 bases, with 17 bases left in between. The germline CDR1 and CDR2 sequences are MDHEN and SYDVKM. This CDR3 is CASSFGRGSQDYGYTF. In DNA, the CDR3 is TGTGCCAGCAGTTTTGGGAGGGGGAGTCAGGACTATGGCTACACCTTC.

The V call is TRBV4-1, the J call TRBJ2-7; D may be TRBD2 (6 bases). CDR3 size: 15 residues. Trimming removed 1 base at V and 3 bases at J, with 13 bases between. Germline CDR1 is MGHRA and CDR2 is YSYEKL. The DNA for the CDR3 is TGCGCCAGCAGCCAAGCGCCTAGAGCGGGCTACGAGCAGTACTTC. Its translation: CASSQAPRAGYEQYF.

This clone was seen just once. Written as DNA, the CDR3 is TGCGCCAGCAGCTTTCTACAAGAGACCCAGTACTTC. Protein: CASSFLQETQYF. V is TRBV5-1 and J is TRBJ2-5; D remains unclear. The CDR3 runs 12 residues. The V end was cut by 2 bases, the J end by 2 bases, with 4 bases between. CDR1 SGHRS and CDR2 YFSETQ come from the germline V gene. Full variable domain (rest looked up from reference TRBV5-1 and TRBJ2-5): KAGVTQTPRYLIKTRGQQVTLSCSPISGHRSVSWYQQTPGQGLQFLFEYFSETQRNKGNFPGRFSGRQFSNSRSEMNVSTLELGDSALYLCASSFLQETQYFGPGTRLLVL.

This sequence joins TRBV7-3 and TRBJ2-7; D remains ambiguous. From germline, CDR1 is SGHTA and CDR2 FQGTGA. The V end lost 5 bases, the J end lost 2 bases, and 13 bases lay between the germline ends. The length of the CDR3 is 14 residues. DNA for the CDR3: TGTGCCAGCAGCCCTGGGCCGAGGACCTACGAGCAGTACTTC. Translated, it gives CASSPGPRTYEQYF.

This clone was seen a single time. The chain is built from TRBV5-6 and TRBJ1-5; D perhaps matches TRBD1 (5 bases). CDR1 SGHDT and CDR2 YYEEEE come from the germline V gene. The CDR3 consists of 15 residues. V lost 1 base to trimming and J lost 1 base, with 9 bases between them. CDR3 amino acids: CASSLWGSSNQPQHF. The CDR3 DNA reads TGTGCCAGCAGCTTGTGGGGCTCCAGCAATCAGCCCCAGCATTTT.

The rearrangement uses TRBV6-1 and TRBJ1-1; D might be TRBD1 (5 bases). The CDR3 length is 15 residues. V was shortened by 1 base and J by 4 bases, with 13 bases between the two germline ends. CDR1 and CDR2 from the germline V gene are MNHNS and SASEGT. This CDR3 reads CASSEEGAGSTEAFF. In nucleotides, the CDR3 is TGTGCCAGCAGTGAAGAAGGGGCAGGGAGCACTGAAGCTTTCTTT.

This chain links TRBV6-1 with TRBJ2-5; D is possibly TRBD2 (5 bases). This CDR3 comprises 12 residues. Trimming took off 1 base at V and 7 bases at J, with 7 bases between the two ends. Germline lookup yields CDR1 MNHNS and CDR2 SASEGT. The CDR3 bases are TGTGCCAGCAGTGAAGGTCGGGGGACCCAGTACTTC. Its protein is CASSEGRGTQYF.

The chain is built from TRBV11-3 and TRBJ2-5, with TRBD2 matching over 10 bases. The CDR3 length is 16 residues. Germline V gene lookup returns CDR1 SGHNT and CDR2 YENEEA. J was trimmed by 3 bases and V by 3 bases; bases with no gene match: 7. The CDR3 region has the DNA TGTGCCAGCAGCTTCGATTCAGGACTAGCGGAAGAGACCCAGTACTTC. Translation: CASSFDSGLAEETQYF.

V gene TRBV4-1 combines with J gene TRBJ2-7, with 9 bases matching TRBD2. Germline CDR1 reads MGHRA; CDR2 reads YSYEKL. The CDR3 length is 15 residues. V was clipped by 5 bases and J by 0 bases; unmatched bases: 5. CDR3 DNA: TGCGCCAGCAGCAGACTAGCGGCTAGCTCCTACGAGCAGTACTTC. This codes for CASSRLAASSYEQYF.

The chain uses TRBV9 and TRBJ2-1, with D perhaps matching TRBD2 (6 bases). V was shortened by 0 bases and J by 1 base, with 8 bases between the two germline ends. CDR3 length equals 15 residues. Germline CDR1 SGDLS, CDR2 YYNGEE. The CDR3 spells CASSVVSGSYNEQFF. The CDR3 DNA reads as TGTGCCAGCAGCGTAGTTAGCGGATCCTACAATGAGCAGTTCTTC. Full variable domain (outside the CDR3, taken from reference TRBV9 and TRBJ2-1): DSGVTQTPKHLITATGQRVTLRCSPRSGDLSVYWYQQSLDQGLQFLIQYYNGEERAKGNILERFSAQQFPDLHSELNLSSLELGDSALYFCASSVVSGSYNEQFFGPGTRLTVL.

The V and J genes are TRBV9 and TRBJ2-7, with a tentative D call TRBD2 (5 bases). Trimming stripped 0 bases from V and 4 bases from J, with 14 bases between. This CDR3 comprises 15 residues. Germline values: CDR1 SGDLS, CDR2 YYNGEE. The DNA for the CDR3 is TGTGCCAGCAGCGTAGGGCTAGCTGGTGAGTACGAGCAGTACTTC. It specifies CASSVGLAGEYEQYF.

This sequence joins TRBV2 and TRBJ2-1; D gene uncertain. CDR1 is SNHLY, CDR2 FYNNEI, per germline. V was clipped by 2 bases and J by 10 bases, with 12 bases between them. CDR3 size: 13 residues. The CDR3 bases are TGTGCCAGCAGTGAAATTATACTTCAGGAGCAGTTCTTC. It is translated as CASSEIILQEQFF.

The chain combines TRBV9 with TRBJ2-3; no reliable D call. The CDR3 is 16 residues long. CDR1 is SGDLS and CDR2 is YYNGEE in the germline V gene. Trimming removed 0 bases from V and 0 bases from J, with 11 bases in between. Here the CDR3 DNA reads TGTGCCAGCAGCGTAGTGGGCAAACCTAGCACAGATACGCAGTATTTT. Amino acid sequence: CASSVVGKPSTDTQYF.

This chain links TRBV19 with TRBJ1-1; TRBD1 matches at 7 bases. The CDR3 totals 15 residues. Germline V gene sequence: CDR1 LNHDA, CDR2 SQIVND (reference sequence). Losses at the gene ends were 3 bases for V and 5 bases for J; bases not matched to a gene: 9. Here the CDR3 DNA reads TGTGCCAGTAGTATTCCCCGAGGGGGCAGGACTGAAGCTTTCTTT. Its protein is CASSIPRGGRTEAFF.

The gene calls are TRBV7-9 and TRBJ2-6; D unresolved. From germline, CDR1 is SEHNR and CDR2 FQNEAQ (reference sequence). CDR3 length equals 15 residues. V was pared by 4 bases and J by 4 bases, with 11 bases between. Here the CDR3 reads CASSSYPRGANVLTF. The CDR3 nucleotides are TGTGCCAGCAGCTCGTACCCCAGGGGGGCCAACGTCCTGACTTTC.

The count of this clone is one. The junction differs from germline at one of its ends, possibly a read error. This sequence joins TRBV13 and TRBJ2-1; D might be TRBD2 (6 bases). CDR3 size: 16 residues. Germline V gene sequence: CDR1 PRHDT, CDR2 FYEKMQ (reference sequence). The chain's CDR3 is CASSLRPLATYTEQFF. The CDR3 DNA follows: TGTGCCAGCAGCTTAAGGCCCCTAGCGACCTACACTGAGCAGTTCTTC.

CDR3 region: CASSTGVLDTQYF. The CDR3 nucleotides are TGTGCCAGCAGCACGGGAGTTTTAGATACGCAGTATTTT. The V gene is TRBV13, the J gene TRBJ2-3; D is possibly TRBD2 (6 bases). The V end lost 5 bases, the J end lost 5 bases, and 11 bases lay between the germline ends. Germline V gene sequence: CDR1 PRHDT, CDR2 FYEKMQ (reference sequence). The CDR3 is 13 amino acids.

The CDR3 here is CASSLRLAGEQYF. The CDR3 DNA reads TGTGCCAGCAGTTTACGGCTAGCGGGGGAGCAGTACTTC. The chain recombines TRBV27 with TRBJ2-7; TRBD2 matches at 9 bases. Trimming cost V 2 bases and J 7 bases; bases outside gene matches: 3. This CDR3 has 13 residues. The germline gives CDR1 MNHEY, CDR2 SMNVEV (reference sequence).

This clone showed up just a few times. V gene TRBV5-1 combines with J gene TRBJ2-3; D gene uncertain. Germline V gives CDR1 SGHRS, CDR2 YFSETQ. V lost 5 bases to trimming and J lost 1 base, with 23 bases between them. The CDR3 sequence is 18 residues long. The DNA for the CDR3 is TGCGCCAGCAGTTTGAGCCCAGCCAGGAGCGAAGGCACAGATACGCAGTATTTT. Protein: CASSLSPARSEGTDTQYF. The full variable domain, its missing parts supplied by reference TRBV5-1 and TRBJ2-3, is KAGVTQTPRYLIKTRGQQVTLSCSPISGHRSVSWYQQTPGQGLQFLFEYFSETQRNKGNFPGRFSGRQFSNSRSEMNVSTLELGDSALYLCASSLSPARSEGTDTQYFGPGTRLTVL.

The chain links TRBV29-1 to TRBJ1-2; possible D gene TRBD1, 5 bases. V lost 3 bases and J lost 3, with 11 bases in between. This CDR3 comprises 13 residues. The germline gives CDR1 SQVTM, CDR2 ANQGSEA. The CDR3 reads CSVESQGYYGYTF. Written as DNA, the CDR3 is TGCAGCGTTGAGTCGCAGGGTTACTATGGCTACACCTTC.

This clone was detected only once. The chain couples TRBV6-5 to TRBJ1-1; possibly TRBD1 for D (6 bases). Germline V lookup: CDR1 MNHEY, CDR2 SVGAGI. Deletions cut 2 bases from V and 1 base from J, with 8 bases between. This CDR3 spans 14 amino acids. CDR3 in DNA: TGTGCCAGCAGTTACCAGGGGCCGAACACTGAAGCTTTCTTT. Its protein is CASSYQGPNTEAFF.

V gene TRBV6-6 combines with J gene TRBJ1-5; no clear D gene. This CDR3 spans 12 amino acids. Trimming stripped 7 bases from V and 3 bases from J, with 7 bases between. The V gene's germline CDR1 is MNHNY and CDR2 SVGAGI (reference sequence). CDR3 sequence (DNA): TGTGCCAGCACTGATTACAATCAGCCCCAGCATTTT. Its protein product is CASTDYNQPQHF.

The chain combines TRBV19 with TRBJ1-2, with 8 bases lining up with TRBD1. This CDR3 spans 15 amino acids. Germline V gives CDR1 LNHDA, CDR2 SQIVND (reference sequence). V trimming: 8 bases; J trimming: 1 base; junction bases outside the gene matches: 9. The CDR3 DNA is TGTGCCAGTTCCAAGGACAGGGACGGTAACTATGGCTACACCTTC. Translation gives CASSKDRDGNYGYTF.

The chain combines TRBV7-2 with TRBJ2-7, with TRBD2 matching over 10 bases. The junction had 6 bases not matched to a gene; V was cut back by 1 base and J by 3 bases. This CDR3 is built from 16 residues. CDR1 SGHTA and CDR2 FQGNSA come from the germline V gene. CDR3 sequence reads: CASSLEAGLAHYEQYF. In DNA form, the CDR3 reads TGTGCCAGCAGCTTAGAGGCGGGACTAGCGCACTACGAGCAGTACTTC.